This is a list of T cell receptor beta chains from one sample in a study of tumor-infiltrating lymphocytes in primary liver carcinoma. One entry per CDR3 protein, called by TCRdb with MiXCR from the multiplex PCR reads. The sample includes about 310,000 distinct CDR3 sequences, approximately 54% of them seen just once. Sample: peripheral blood. The receptor source for this set is a woman aged 25-40 years with primary liver carcinoma and hepatitis B virus infection. CDR3s include the opening cysteine and the closing phenylalanine or tryptophan. D genes are given only for firm matches. Size tells how often a clone was seen (once, few, many) or the class of an expanded clone, and some rows leave it out.

j_call: TRBJ2-1
clone_size: -
v_call: TRBV6-2/TRBV6-3
d_call: -
cdr3_nt: TGTGCCAGCAGCCGGGAGTTCGGCGTATACAATGAGCAGTTCTTC
cdr3_aa: CASSREFGVYNEQFF

j_call: TRBJ2-7
clone_size: -
v_call: TRBV11-2
d_call: -
cdr3_nt: TGTGCCAGCAGCTTAGGGCAGGTTTTGGGACGCCACGAGCAGTACTTC
cdr3_aa: CASSLGQVLGRHEQYF

j_call: TRBJ2-1
clone_size: -
v_call: TRBV12-3/TRBV12-4
d_call: -
cdr3_nt: TGTGCCAGCAGTAACAGCGTGTCGAAAGAGCAGTTCTTC
cdr3_aa: CASSNSVSKEQFF

j_call: TRBJ2-1
clone_size: few
v_call: TRBV6-5
d_call: TRBD2
cdr3_nt: TGTGCCAGCAGTTATCTCGCTGGAGGGAGGGCTTACAATGAGCAGTTCTTC
cdr3_aa: CASSYLAGGRAYNEQFF

j_call: TRBJ2-5
clone_size: -
v_call: TRBV6-2/TRBV6-3
d_call: -
cdr3_nt: TGTGCCAGCAGTTTACTCGGGGCTAGACAAGAGACCCAGTACTTC
cdr3_aa: CASSLLGARQETQYF

j_call: TRBJ2-2
clone_size: few
v_call: TRBV6-5
d_call: TRBD1
cdr3_nt: TGTGCCAGCAGTTACTCGAAGGGGGCGCGGAACACCGGGGAGCTGTTTTTT
cdr3_aa: CASSYSKGARNTGELFF

j_call: TRBJ2-3
clone_size: few
v_call: TRBV7-9
d_call: TRBD2
cdr3_nt: TGTGCCAGCAGCCCCCGCGGGATGGGAGGGCGTAGTACGCAGTATTTT
cdr3_aa: CASSPRGMGGRSTQYF

j_call: TRBJ1-2
clone_size: -
v_call: TRBV28
d_call: -
cdr3_nt: TGTGCCAGCAGCCTAGTTGACGGGATCTATGGCTACACCTTC
cdr3_aa: CASSLVDGIYGYTF

j_call: TRBJ2-5
clone_size: -
v_call: TRBV28
d_call: TRBD2
cdr3_nt: TGTGCCAGCAGCCCGACTAGCGGGACTATCCAAGAGACCCAGCACTTC
cdr3_aa: CASSPTSGTIQETQHF

j_call: TRBJ1-1
clone_size: -
v_call: TRBV6-5
d_call: -
cdr3_nt: TGTGCCAGTAGTTACCCTCGCAGGATGAACACTGAAGCTTTCTTT
cdr3_aa: CASSYPRRMNTEAFF